The 22 T cell receptor beta chains below come from one sample, sequenced in a study of cytomegalovirus exposure and HLA in healthy donors (dated by TCRdb to about 2017). Libraries came from the immunoSEQ multiplex PCR assay. For the multiplex PCR, a mixture combining 60 forward primers for TCR Vbeta segments and 13 reverse primers for TCR Jbeta segments was used. Sourced from immuneACCESS, this table was stored by TCRdb with only in-frame sequences that have V and J called. A share of the clones is absent; for the studies checked, an unresolved V gene accounts for under half, and the remainder has no known explanation. This sample lists 140,000 or so clones; roughly 85% were detected once. Less than 2% of the sample belongs to the ten largest clones. The sample taken for sequencing was PBMCs. The receptors were sampled from a woman aged 25 to 39 in good health and CMV-seronegative.

The chain is built from TRBV27 and TRBJ1-1; perhaps TRBD1 as D (6 bases). Trimming pared 10 bases from V and 2 bases from J, leaving 17 bases between. The CDR3 runs to 14 residues. CDR1 and CDR2 (germline): MNHEY, SMNVEV (reference sequence). The CDR3 sequence is CATKTGTPNTEAFF. The DNA of the CDR3 is TGTGCCACCAAAACCGGGACACCCAACACTGAAGCTTTCTTT.

V gene TRBV7-3 combines with J gene TRBJ2-5, with a weak D call TRBD2 (5 bases). Germline CDR1 reads SGHTA; CDR2 reads FQGTGA. V was shortened by 4 bases and J by 5 bases, with 17 bases between the two germline ends. There are 15 residues in the CDR3. CDR3 DNA sequence: TGTGCCAGCAGCTCCGGTGGCGGGCCGGAGGAGACCCAGTACTTC. As protein: CASSSGGGPEETQYF.

V gene TRBV19 combines with J gene TRBJ2-3; 9 positions match TRBD2. Germline CDR1 and CDR2: LNHDA and SQIVND (reference sequence). The CDR3 totals 15 residues. V lost 5 bases to trimming and J lost 1 base; unmatched junction nucleotides: 4. CDR3 in amino acids: CASSGLARGTDTQYF. Written as DNA, the CDR3 is TGTGCCAGTAGTGGACTAGCGAGAGGCACAGATACGCAGTATTTT.

This clone was counted many times. The chain employs TRBV6-6 and TRBJ1-1; D gene unclear. The V and J ends lost 0 bases and 10 bases respectively, with 9 bases between them. The CDR3 is made up of 12 amino acids. Germline lookup yields CDR1 MNHNY and CDR2 SVGAGI (reference sequence). CDR3 bases: TGTGCCAGCAGTTACTCGCAGAGAGGAGCTTTCTTT. Translated, it gives CASSYSQRGAFF.

In its sample, this clone was seen a few times. V is TRBV5-1 and J is TRBJ1-2; 10 bases are a match to TRBD1. The V gene's germline CDR1 is SGHRS and CDR2 YFSETQ. The V segment lost 0 bases and the J segment 4 bases; nucleotides outside the gene matches: 3. This CDR3 spans 15 amino acids. CDR3 nucleotides: TGCGCCAGCAGCTTGGGGGACAGGGGCACCTATGGCTACACCTTC. Residues: CASSLGDRGTYGYTF.

This clone showed up just a few times. The V gene is TRBV6-5, the J gene TRBJ1-6, with D unclear. V lost 10 bases, J lost 5 bases, and 12 bases lay in between. The CDR3 is made up of 13 amino acids. Germline V gives CDR1 MNHEY, CDR2 SVGAGI. CDR3 sequence reads: CATAGLNNSPLHF. The CDR3 DNA follows: TGTGCCACCGCAGGATTAAATAATTCACCCCTCCACTTT.

This sequence joins TRBV20-1 and TRBJ2-5; 9 bases are shared with TRBD1. The junction had 2 bases not matched to a gene; V was cut back by 6 bases and J by 6 bases. From germline, CDR1 is DFQATT and CDR2 SNEGSKA (reference sequence). The CDR3 sequence is 11 residues long. CDR3 sequence reads: CSAGTGQTQYF. DNA for the CDR3: TGCAGTGCCGGGACAGGGCAGACCCAGTACTTC.

The chain carries TRBV5-4 and TRBJ1-5; D may be TRBD1 (5 bases). CDR1 and CDR2 (germline): SGHNT, YYREEE (reference sequence). The CDR3 has 13 residues. Between the trimmed V and J ends, which lost 4 bases and 6 bases, there was a span of 11 bases. CDR3 in amino acids: CASSQGGGQPQHF. The CDR3 DNA sequence: TGTGCCAGCAGCCAAGGCGGGGGTCAGCCCCAGCATTTT.

The rearrangement uses TRBV27 and TRBJ1-2; TRBD1 matches at 7 bases. The CDR3 has 15 amino acids. Trimming removed 6 bases from V and 1 base from J; junction bases left unmatched: 8. Germline V lookup: CDR1 MNHEY, CDR2 SMNVEV (reference sequence). The CDR3: CASRDHRGNNYGYTF. In nucleotides, the CDR3 is TGTGCCAGCAGGGACCACAGGGGAAATAACTATGGCTACACCTTC.

This sequence joins TRBV11-3 and TRBJ2-1; the D gene is possibly TRBD2 (7 bases). The germline V gene has CDR1 SGHNT and CDR2 YENEEA. This CDR3 region has 14 residues. V dropped 6 bases and J dropped 8 bases, with 17 bases sitting between them. The CDR3 coding sequence is TGTGCCAGCAGTTGGGGTCGGGGGGCAGATGAGCAGTTCTTC. This codes for CASSWGRGADEQFF. The complete variable domain, with remaining parts taken from reference TRBV11-3 and TRBJ2-1, reads EAGVVQSPRYKIIEKKQPVAFWCNPISGHNTLYWYLQNLGQGPELLIRYENEEAVDDSQLPKDRFSAERLKGVDSTLKIQPAELGDSAVYLCASSWGRGADEQFFGPGTRLTVL.

This clone was seen a few times. This chain's CDR3 is CASSQEPYYEQYF. In DNA form, the CDR3 reads TGCGCCAGCAGCCAAGAGCCCTACTACGAGCAGTACTTC. V and J are TRBV4-3 and TRBJ2-7; D is ambiguous. The CDR3 is 13 amino acids. Germline-derived CDR1 and CDR2 are LGHNA and YSLEER. Trimming took off 0 bases at V and 3 bases at J, with 6 bases between the two ends.

J is TRBJ2-2 and V is TRBV2; a weak D match, TRBD1 (6 bases). Trimming took off 8 bases at V and 1 base at J, with 8 bases between the two ends. This CDR3 is built from 13 residues. From germline, CDR1 is SNHLY and CDR2 FYNNEI. CDR3 bases: TGTGCCAGCCGGGGACAGAACACCGGGGAGCTGTTTTTT. Translated, it gives CASRGQNTGELFF. The full variable domain, with the rest looked up from reference TRBV2 and TRBJ2-2, is EPEVTQTPSHQVTQMGQEVILRCVPISNHLYFYWYRQILGQKVEFLVSFYNNEISEKSEIFDDQFSVERPDGSNFTLKIRSTKLEDSAMYFCASRGQNTGELFFGEGSRLTVL.

The chain uses TRBV10-3 and TRBJ2-7; 12 bases line up with TRBD1. This CDR3 is built from 16 residues. Per germline, CDR1 ENHRY and CDR2 SYGVKD. V was pared by 11 bases and J by 1 base, with 12 bases of the junction left unmatched. CDR3 amino acids: CACLPGQGAGSYEQYF. Written as DNA, the CDR3 is TGTGCCTGCTTGCCGGGACAGGGGGCCGGGTCCTACGAGCAGTACTTC.

V and J are TRBV10-3 and TRBJ2-1, with 7 bases identical to TRBD2. Trimming removed 6 bases from V and 3 bases from J; junction bases left unmatched: 8. CDR1 ENHRY and CDR2 SYGVKD come from the germline V gene. The CDR3 covers 15 residues. CDR3 amino acids: CAISLTSEGYNEQFF. The CDR3 DNA sequence: TGTGCCATCAGCCTTACTAGCGAGGGCTACAATGAGCAGTTCTTC.

This clone was seen a few times. Within the sample, other DNA sequences also encode this same CDR3. This chain uses TRBV29-1 with TRBJ2-7, with no clear D. This CDR3 region has 10 residues. CDR1 is SQVTM and CDR2 is ANQGSEA in the germline V gene. The ends were cut back, 6 bases at V and 3 bases at J, with 6 bases in the middle. The CDR3: CSVGDYEQYF. The CDR3 nucleotides are TGCAGCGTCGGTGACTACGAGCAGTACTTC.

The chain employs TRBV7-9 and TRBJ1-2, with TRBD1 identical over 8 bases. V trimming: 3 bases; J trimming: 6 bases; junction bases outside the gene matches: 6. Germline loops: CDR1 SEHNR, CDR2 FQNEAQ (reference sequence). CDR3 size: 14 residues. The CDR3 DNA reads as TGTGCCAGCAGCTTGGGCGGACAGGGAGATGGCTACACCTTC. Translated, it gives CASSLGGQGDGYTF. The full variable domain, rest sourced from reference TRBV7-9 and TRBJ1-2, is DTGVSQNPRHKITKRGQNVTFRCDPISEHNRLYWYRQTLGQGPEFLTYFQNEAQLEKSRLLSDRFSAERPKGSFSTLEIQRTEQGDSAMYLCASSLGGQGDGYTFGSGTRLTVV.

The rearrangement uses TRBV29-1 and TRBJ2-7, with D possibly TRBD1 on 6 matching bases. V was cut by 3 bases and J by 5 bases, with 14 bases left in between. This CDR3 has 13 amino acids. Germline lookup yields CDR1 SQVTM and CDR2 ANQGSEA. The CDR3 DNA is TGCAGCGTTGAGCCTGGGGGCCTAAACGAGCAGTACTTC. Amino acids: CSVEPGGLNEQYF.

V usage is TRBV6-4 and J usage is TRBJ1-2, with TRBD1 as a possible D gene (6 bases). Looked up from germline, CDR1 is MRHNA and CDR2 is SNTAGT. Trimming stripped 3 bases from V and 6 bases from J, with 14 bases between. This CDR3 is 14 amino acids long. DNA of the CDR3: TGTGCCAGCAGTGAGACAGGACAGAGGAATGGCTACACCTTC. It codes for CASSETGQRNGYTF.

The V gene is TRBV5-1, the J gene TRBJ1-3; D is possibly TRBD1 (5 bases). Germline lookup yields CDR1 SGHRS and CDR2 YFSETQ. This CDR3 has 17 amino acids. Trimming pared 4 bases from V and 2 bases from J, leaving 19 bases between. The CDR3 here is CASSTSGTHSPGNTIYF. The CDR3 nucleotides read TGCGCCAGCAGCACATCCGGGACTCATTCCCCTGGAAACACCATATATTTT.

This chain links TRBV18 with TRBJ2-7, with D possibly TRBD2 on 6 matching bases. Germline V gene sequence: CDR1 KGHSH, CDR2 LQKENI. The CDR3 has 16 residues. V was trimmed by 6 bases and J by 2 bases, leaving 20 bases between them. The CDR3 DNA is TGTGCCAGCTCCCTGGAGGGGCTAGCGAGGACCTACGAGCAGTACTTC. This gives the protein CASSLEGLARTYEQYF.

The genes are TRBV6-5 and TRBJ2-1; tentative D call: TRBD2 (6 bases). Trimming left V 0 bases short and J 5 bases short, with 14 bases between. The CDR3 is 16 residues long. Germline loops: CDR1 MNHEY, CDR2 SVGAGI. The CDR3 nucleotides are TGTGCCAGCAGTTACTCGAGTTTCACTAGCCACAATGAGCAGTTCTTC. Amino acid sequence: CASSYSSFTSHNEQFF.

The rearrangement joins TRBV5-5 to TRBJ2-1, with TRBD2 identical over 9 bases. CDR3 size: 15 residues. CDR1 is SGHKS and CDR2 is YYEKEE in the germline V gene (reference sequence). V lost 0 bases, J lost 8 bases, and 6 bases stayed unmatched. The CDR3 region is CASSLGGGASDEQFF. The CDR3 DNA follows: TGTGCCAGCAGCTTGGGCGGGGGGGCCTCGGATGAGCAGTTCTTC.